What follows are 19 T cell receptor beta chains derived from one specimen sequenced in a study of tumor-infiltrating lymphocytes in primary liver carcinoma. Making TCR beta cDNA involved around 520 ng total RNA and a constant-region primer. Nested multiplex PCR, run for three rounds with slightly modified ARM-PCR, yielded TCR beta libraries. In the first two PCR rounds, TRBV1-TRBV30 forward primers were paired with a C-beta reverse primer, and each round lasted nine to ten cycles. Each CDR3 protein gets one entry after TCRdb re-called the multiplex PCR reads with MiXCR. Of approximately 110,000 distinct CDR3 sequences detected, 65% appear once; the ten largest clones hold around 9.3%. Co-extraction of both nucleic acids (RNA and DNA) used about 19-33 mg of unsorted bulk tissue. The specimen sequenced was liver tumor tissue from sampling region 1. Indicated subset: tumor region T1, superior pole. The source of these receptors is a woman between 55 and 75 years old with primary liver carcinoma and hepatitis B virus infection.

This clonotype was seen more than once but under ten times. Since a much larger clone is just one base distant, this may be a read error. The chain couples TRBV5-1 to TRBJ2-5; 7 bases are shared with TRBD1. The CDR3 totals 13 residues. Germline V gene sequence: CDR1 SGHRS, CDR2 YFSETQ. The CDR3 DNA reads as TGCGCCAGCAGCTTGCAGGGGGAAGAGGCCCAGTACTTC. This sequence encodes CASSLQGEEAQYF.

The chain joins TRBV10-2 to TRBJ2-1; 8 nucleotides line up with TRBD1. CDR3 length: 15 amino acids. Germline lookup yields CDR1 WSHSY and CDR2 SAAADI. Trimming removed 6 bases from V and 4 bases from J; junction bases left unmatched: 8. CDR3: CASSKRTGRYNEQFF. Here the CDR3 DNA reads TGCGCCAGCAGCAAGAGGACAGGGAGATACAATGAGCAGTTCTTC.

For this clonotype: The germline gene is not matched at one end of the junction; a read error may be the cause. The chain recombines TRBV7-3 with TRBJ2-3; D gene unclear. Germline V gene sequence: CDR1 SGHTA, CDR2 FQGTGA. The CDR3 contains 13 residues. In DNA, the CDR3 is TGTGCCAGCAGTTTGGCCAAATCAGATACGCGGTATTTT. Translation gives CASSLAKSDTRYF.

V usage is TRBV29-1 and J usage is TRBJ1-2; the D is unclear. Trimming pared 2 bases from V and 6 bases from J, leaving 10 bases between. This CDR3 has 12 amino acids. Per germline, CDR1 SQVTM and CDR2 ANQGSEA. The CDR3 DNA reads TGCAGCGTTGAATGGGGAGGGAATGGCTACACCTTC. Translation: CSVEWGGNGYTF. The complete variable domain, with remaining parts taken from reference TRBV29-1 and TRBJ1-2, reads SAVISQKPSRDICQRGTSLTIQCQVDSQVTMMFWYRQQPGQSLTLIATANQGSEATYESGFVIDKFPISRPNLTFSTLTVSNMSPEDSSIYLCSVEWGGNGYTFGSGTRLTVV.

Points on this clonotype: A much larger clone lies a single base off, so this may be a read error. For the CDR3, the DNA is TGTACCAGCAGTCGGGGTAGCGCCTCCTACGAGCAGTACTTC. Encoded protein: CTSSRGSASYEQYF. The rearrangement joins TRBV12-3 or TRBV12-4 to TRBJ2-7; D might be TRBD2 (5 bases). CDR3 length: 14 amino acids.

This clonotype has a count of ten or more. The chain couples TRBV11-2 to TRBJ2-5; D unresolved. V was pared by 6 bases and J by 0 bases, with 11 bases between. Germline loops: CDR1 SGHAT, CDR2 FQNNGV. There are 14 residues in the CDR3. This CDR3 reads CASSYQWYQETQYF. DNA for the CDR3: TGTGCCAGCAGTTACCAATGGTACCAAGAGACCCAGTACTTC.

For this clonotype: Because the CDR3 is missing its conserved closing phenylalanine or tryptophan, this is likely a read error. This rearrangement joins TRBV11-3 to TRBJ2-1, with 11 bases matching TRBD2. Germline V gene data show CDR1 as SGHNT and CDR2 as YENEEA. This CDR3 comprises 16 residues. The CDR3 DNA reads as TGCGCCAGCAGCATTAGCGGGAGGGCCTGGTACAATGAGCAGTTCCTC. Translated: CASSISGRAWYNEQFL.

Worth noting for this clonotype: An end of the junction differs from the germline gene, which may be a read error. This sequence joins TRBV11-2 and TRBJ2-3; tentative D call: TRBD2 (6 bases). CDR3 length equals 14 residues. Germline CDR1 and CDR2: SGHAT and FQNNGV. The CDR3 DNA reads as TGTGCCAGCAGCTTCGGGCAGCGGGTGGATACGCAGTACTTT. This translates into CASSFGQRVDTQYF.

About this clonotype itself: At one end the junction does not follow the germline gene, possibly because of a read error. The chain carries TRBV14 and TRBJ2-2, with 9 bases lining up with TRBD1. Germline CDR1 is SGHDN and CDR2 is FVKESK. The CDR3 runs 21 residues. The CDR3 bases are TGTACCAGCAGCCAAGATACACCACACGAATTCCGGGACAGGGCCACCGGGGAGATGTTTTTT. This gives the protein CTSSQDTPHEFRDRATGEMFF.

Regarding this clonotype: The junction does not match germline at one end; this may be a read error. The genes are TRBV11-2 and TRBJ1-2, with D possibly being TRBD1 (6 bases). The V gene's germline CDR1 is SGHAT and CDR2 FQNNGV. The CDR3 sequence is 15 residues long. This chain's CDR3 is CVSRSTQGADYGYTF. In DNA, the CDR3 is TGTGTCAGCAGGTCGACACAGGGAGCGGACTATGGCTACACCTTC. The full variable domain, with the rest looked up from reference TRBV11-2 and TRBJ1-2, is EAGVAQSPRYKIIEKRQSVAFWCNPISGHATLYWYQQILGQGPKLLIQFQNNGVVDDSQLPKDRFSAERLKGVDSTLKIQPAKLEDSAVYLCVSRSTQGADYGYTFGSGTRLTVV.

This clonotype was picked up many times. The chain uses TRBV12-3 or TRBV12-4 and TRBJ2-2; D unresolved. CDR3 length: 13 amino acids. Trimming took off 5 bases at V and 4 bases at J, with 8 bases between the two ends. DNA of the CDR3: TGTGCCAGCAGTCCCACTTTCACCGGGGAGCTGTTTTTT. This sequence encodes CASSPTFTGELFF.

Of note for this clonotype: Mismatch with germline at one junction end may stem from a read error. The CDR3 loop is CASSGGVHEETQCF. DNA of the CDR3: TGCGCCAGCAGCGGGGGGGTACACGAAGAGACCCAGTGCTTC. The J gene is TRBJ2-5, the V gene TRBV5-1; 7 bases agree with TRBD2. CDR1 is SGHRS and CDR2 is YFSETQ in the germline V gene. The CDR3 sequence is 14 residues long.

This clonotype was seen only once. A much more abundant neighbour one base away suggests this may be a read error. The J gene is TRBJ2-7, the V gene TRBV29-1; either TRBD1 or TRBD2 may supply D (6 bases each). The CDR3 length is 12 residues. The germline V and J ends were trimmed by 7 bases and 5 bases, with 15 bases remaining between them. Germline-derived CDR1 and CDR2 are SQVTM and ANQGSEA. CDR3 region: CSAGLGGDEQYF. CDR3 bases: TGCAGCGCTGGCCTGGGGGGCGACGAGCAGTACTTC.

V gene TRBV19 combines with J gene TRBJ2-3; no clear D. The length of the CDR3 is 12 residues. Germline loops: CDR1 LNHDA, CDR2 SQIVND (reference sequence). V was pared by 4 bases and J by 4 bases, with 6 bases between. The CDR3, as DNA: TGTGCCAGTAGTAACGGAGCAGATACGCAGTATTTT. This gives the protein CASSNGADTQYF.

The chain has TRBV11-2 and TRBJ1-2; TRBD1 might be the D (6 bases). The germline gives CDR1 SGHAT, CDR2 FQNNGV. Trimming stripped 6 bases from V and 4 bases from J, with 18 bases between. CDR3 length: 15 amino acids. CDR3 protein: CASSLGTTGIYGYTF. In DNA form, the CDR3 reads TGTGCCAGCAGTTTGGGTACGACAGGAATCTATGGCTACACCTTC.

At least ten counts were recorded for this clonotype. The chain combines TRBV6-2 or TRBV6-3 with TRBJ2-2, with 8 bases aligning to TRBD1. Losses at the gene ends were 7 bases for V and 5 bases for J; bases not matched to a gene: 9. This CDR3 has 15 amino acids. Germline CDR1 reads MNHEY; CDR2 reads SVGEGT. The CDR3 here is CASNAGGTETGELFF. Here the CDR3 DNA reads TGTGCCAGCAACGCAGGGGGCACGGAGACCGGGGAGCTGTTTTTT.

This clonotype was seen many times. This chain uses TRBV6-1 with TRBJ2-3; D perhaps matches TRBD2 (5 bases). The CDR3 is 13 amino acids. V was cut by 6 bases and J by 3 bases, with 10 bases left in between. The V gene's germline CDR1 is MNHNS and CDR2 SASEGT. The CDR3 spells CASSPGRTDTQYF. In nucleotides, the CDR3 is TGTGCCAGCAGCCCGGGGAGAACAGATACGCAGTATTTT.

At least ten counts were recorded for this clonotype. The chain employs TRBV6-2 or TRBV6-3 and TRBJ1-5, with 10 bases fitting TRBD1. This CDR3 has 18 residues. V lost 0 bases to trimming and J lost 3 bases; unmatched junction nucleotides: 8. The germline V gene encodes CDR1 MNHEY and CDR2 SVGEGT. The CDR3 loop reads CASSYSLRTGGVNQPQHF. CDR3 DNA sequence: TGTGCCAGCAGTTACTCGCTAAGGACAGGGGGTGTCAATCAGCCCCAGCATTTT.

In the case of this clonotype: At one of its ends the junction is not consistent with the germline gene, which may arise from a read error. The chain is built from TRBV4-2 and TRBJ1-1; a weak D match, TRBD1 (6 bases). Germline values: CDR1 LGHNA, CDR2 YNFKEQ. This CDR3 has 15 residues. The CDR3 region has the DNA TGTGCCAGTAGCCGCCGAGGAGAGGGGGGGACTGAAACTTTCTTT. It yields the protein CASSRRGEGGTETFF.